This T cell receptor (beta chain) came from a study of response to subunit inactivated influenza vaccine. Overall study results and limits: With each seasonal influenza vaccination, the authors suggested, few new T cells are recruited.

Comments on this clonotype: Its antigen is currently unknown.

This CDR3 spans 19 amino acids. Germline V CDR1 and CDR2: MNHEY, SVGAGI. With V trimmed by 6 bases and J by 0 bases, 19 bases remained unmatched. Each CDR3 protein is one row after TCRdb ran MiXCR on the RT-PCR reads. Among about 520,000 distinct CDR3 sequences listed, about 7.2% were seen once. The TCR was taken from a man aged 50 to 75 who received an inactivated influenza vaccine. Sequencing was performed on PBMCs from blood, taken around 2 years after vaccination. The V call is TRBV6-5, the J call TRBJ2-7, with 8 bases identical to TRBD2. CDR3 DNA: TGTGCCAGCAGCTTCTCGTCCCCCCGTGCGGGGGGAAGCTCCTACGAGCAGTACTTC. Amino acids: CASSFSSPRAGGSSYEQYF.